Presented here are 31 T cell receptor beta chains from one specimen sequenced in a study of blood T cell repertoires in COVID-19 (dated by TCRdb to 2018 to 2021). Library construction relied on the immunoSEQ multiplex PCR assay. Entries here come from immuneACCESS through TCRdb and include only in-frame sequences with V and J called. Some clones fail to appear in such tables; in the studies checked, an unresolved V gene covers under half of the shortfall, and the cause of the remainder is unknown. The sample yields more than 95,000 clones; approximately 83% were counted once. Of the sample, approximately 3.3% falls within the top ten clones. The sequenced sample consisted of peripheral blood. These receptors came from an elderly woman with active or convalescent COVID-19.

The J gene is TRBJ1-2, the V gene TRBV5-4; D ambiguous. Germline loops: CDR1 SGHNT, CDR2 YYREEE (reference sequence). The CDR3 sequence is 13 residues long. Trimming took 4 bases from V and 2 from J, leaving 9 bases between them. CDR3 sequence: CASSPDKNYGYTF. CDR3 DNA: TGTGCCAGCAGCCCCGACAAGAACTATGGCTACACCTTC.

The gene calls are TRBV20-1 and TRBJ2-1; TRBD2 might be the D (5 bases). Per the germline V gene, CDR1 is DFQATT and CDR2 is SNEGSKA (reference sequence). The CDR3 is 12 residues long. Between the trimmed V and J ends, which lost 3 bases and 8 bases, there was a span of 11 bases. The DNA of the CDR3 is TGCAGTGCTAGTTACGGGGTTGATGAGCAGTTCTTC. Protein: CSASYGVDEQFF.

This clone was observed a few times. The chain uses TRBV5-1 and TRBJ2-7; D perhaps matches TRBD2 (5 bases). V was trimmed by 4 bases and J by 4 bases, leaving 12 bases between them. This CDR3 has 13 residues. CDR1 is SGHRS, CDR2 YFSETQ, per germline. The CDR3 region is CASSPATGYEQYF. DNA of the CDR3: TGCGCCAGCAGCCCTGCCACGGGGTACGAGCAGTACTTC.

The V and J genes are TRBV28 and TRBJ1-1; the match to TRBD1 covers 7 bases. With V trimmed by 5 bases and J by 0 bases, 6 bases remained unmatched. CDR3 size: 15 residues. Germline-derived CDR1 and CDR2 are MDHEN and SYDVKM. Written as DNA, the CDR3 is TGTGCCAGCAGTCTTAGGGGACAGCTGAACACTGAAGCTTTCTTT. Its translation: CASSLRGQLNTEAFF. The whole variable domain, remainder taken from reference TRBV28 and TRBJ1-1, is DVKVTQSSRYLVKRTGEKVFLECVQDMDHENMFWYRQDPGLGLRLIYFSYDVKMKEKGDIPEGYSVSREKKERFSLILESASTNQTSMYLCASSLRGQLNTEAFFGQGTRLTVV.

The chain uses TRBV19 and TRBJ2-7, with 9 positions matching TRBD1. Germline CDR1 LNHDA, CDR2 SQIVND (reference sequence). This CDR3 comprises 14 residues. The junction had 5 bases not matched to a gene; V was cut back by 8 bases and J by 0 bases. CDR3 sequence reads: CASSWDRDSYEQYF. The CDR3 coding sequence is TGTGCCAGTTCCTGGGACAGGGACTCCTACGAGCAGTACTTC.

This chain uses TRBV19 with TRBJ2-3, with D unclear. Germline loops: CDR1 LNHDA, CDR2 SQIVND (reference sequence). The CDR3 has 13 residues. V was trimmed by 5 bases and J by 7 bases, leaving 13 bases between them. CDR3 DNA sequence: TGTGCCAGTAGTCTATCGGAGCTCCATACGCAGTATTTT. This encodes CASSLSELHTQYF. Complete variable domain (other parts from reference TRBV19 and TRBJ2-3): DGGITQSPKYLFRKEGQNVTLSCEQNLNHDAMYWYRQDPGQGLRLIYYSQIVNDFQKGDIAEGYSVSREKKESFPLTVTSAQKNPTAFYLCASSLSELHTQYFGPGTRLTVL.

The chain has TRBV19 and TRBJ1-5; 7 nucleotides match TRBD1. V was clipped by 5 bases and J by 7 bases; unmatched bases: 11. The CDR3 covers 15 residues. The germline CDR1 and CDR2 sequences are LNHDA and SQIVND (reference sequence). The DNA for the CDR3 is TGTGCCAGTAGTTCAGATGACAGGGCTGGACAGCCCCAGCATTTT. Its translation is CASSSDDRAGQPQHF.

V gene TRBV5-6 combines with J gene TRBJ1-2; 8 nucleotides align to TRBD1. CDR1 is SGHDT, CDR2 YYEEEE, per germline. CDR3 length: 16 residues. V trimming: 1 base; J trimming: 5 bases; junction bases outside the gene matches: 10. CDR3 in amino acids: CASSLSRQGYSYGYTF. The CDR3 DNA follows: TGTGCCAGCAGCTTGAGCCGACAGGGGTACTCGTATGGCTACACCTTC.

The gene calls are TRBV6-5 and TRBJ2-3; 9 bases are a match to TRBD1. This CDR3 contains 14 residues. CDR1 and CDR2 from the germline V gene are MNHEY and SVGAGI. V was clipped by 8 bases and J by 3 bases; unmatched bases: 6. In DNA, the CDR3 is TGTGCCAGCGAATCGACAGGGGGAACAGATACGCAGTATTTT. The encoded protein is CASESTGGTDTQYF.

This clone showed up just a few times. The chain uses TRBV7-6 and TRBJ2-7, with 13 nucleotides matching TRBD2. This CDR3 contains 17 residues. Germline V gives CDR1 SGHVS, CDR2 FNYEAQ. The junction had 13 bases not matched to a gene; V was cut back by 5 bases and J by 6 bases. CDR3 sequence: CASSLRGRTSGSSEQYF. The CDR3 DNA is TGTGCCAGCAGCCTCAGGGGGCGGACTAGCGGGAGTTCCGAGCAGTACTTC. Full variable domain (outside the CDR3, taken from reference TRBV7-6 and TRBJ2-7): GAGVSQSPRYKVTKRGQDVALRCDPISGHVSLYWYRQALGQGPEFLTYFNYEAQQDKSGLPNDRFSAERPEGSISTLTIQRTEQRDSAMYRCASSLRGRTSGSSEQYFGPGTRLTVT.

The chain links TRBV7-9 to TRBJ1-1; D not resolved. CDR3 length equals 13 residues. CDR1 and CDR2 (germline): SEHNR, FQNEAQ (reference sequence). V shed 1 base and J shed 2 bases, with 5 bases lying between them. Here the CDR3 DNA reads TGTGCCAGCAGCTTAGAACAAAACACTGAAGCTTTCTTT. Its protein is CASSLEQNTEAFF.

Here the CDR3 reads CASSLRTALNHEKLFF. In nucleotides, the CDR3 is TGTGCCAGCAGCCTACGGACAGCTCTTAATCATGAAAAACTGTTTTTT. This chain uses TRBV5-6 with TRBJ1-4; perhaps TRBD1 as D (6 bases). Trimming took 4 bases from V and 6 from J, leaving 19 bases between them. The germline V gene has CDR1 SGHDT and CDR2 YYEEEE. The CDR3 has 16 amino acids.

CDR3 region: CASSLGEGKLFF. The CDR3 region has the DNA TGTGCCAGCAGCCTTGGAGAAGGAAAACTGTTTTTT. The rearrangement links TRBV3-1 (or the pseudogene TRBV3-2) to TRBJ1-4; D is undetermined. This CDR3 spans 12 amino acids. CDR1 and CDR2 from the germline V gene are LGHDT and YNNKEL (reference sequence). Trimming took off 4 bases at V and 10 bases at J, with 10 bases between the two ends.

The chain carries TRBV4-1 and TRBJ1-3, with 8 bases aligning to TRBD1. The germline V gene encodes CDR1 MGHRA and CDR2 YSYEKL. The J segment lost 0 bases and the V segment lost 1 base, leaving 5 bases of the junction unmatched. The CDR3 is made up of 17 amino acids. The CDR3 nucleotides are TGCGCCAGCAGCCAAGGGGGACAGGCCGCCTCTGGAAACACCATATATTTT. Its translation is CASSQGGQAASGNTIYF.

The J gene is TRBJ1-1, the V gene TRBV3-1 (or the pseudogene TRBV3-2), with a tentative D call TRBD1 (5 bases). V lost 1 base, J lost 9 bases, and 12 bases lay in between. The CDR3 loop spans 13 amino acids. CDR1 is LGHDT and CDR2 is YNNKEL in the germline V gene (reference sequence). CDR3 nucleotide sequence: TGTGCCAGCAGCCAAGGTCGTGGGGCCCAAGCTTTCTTT. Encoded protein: CASSQGRGAQAFF.

The CDR3 DNA follows: TGCAGCGTTGAAGATGTACAGGGAAGCGAGCAGTACTTC. Protein product: CSVEDVQGSEQYF. This sequence joins TRBV29-1 and TRBJ2-7, with D possibly being TRBD1 (6 bases). The length of the CDR3 is 13 residues. V was cut by 0 bases and J by 6 bases, with 12 bases left in between. CDR1 SQVTM and CDR2 ANQGSEA come from the germline V gene.

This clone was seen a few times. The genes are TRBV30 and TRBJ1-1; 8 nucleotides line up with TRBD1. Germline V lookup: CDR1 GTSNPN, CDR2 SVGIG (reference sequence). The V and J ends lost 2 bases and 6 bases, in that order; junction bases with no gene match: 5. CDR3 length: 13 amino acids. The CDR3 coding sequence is TGTGCCTGGAGTAGCGGACAGGGACCTGAAGCTTTCTTT. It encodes CAWSSGQGPEAFF.

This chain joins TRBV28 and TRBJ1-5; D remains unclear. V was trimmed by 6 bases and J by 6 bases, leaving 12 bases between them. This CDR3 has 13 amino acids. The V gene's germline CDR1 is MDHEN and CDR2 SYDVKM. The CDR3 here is CASRMEVSQPQHF. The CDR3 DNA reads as TGTGCCAGCAGGATGGAGGTTTCTCAGCCCCAGCATTTT.

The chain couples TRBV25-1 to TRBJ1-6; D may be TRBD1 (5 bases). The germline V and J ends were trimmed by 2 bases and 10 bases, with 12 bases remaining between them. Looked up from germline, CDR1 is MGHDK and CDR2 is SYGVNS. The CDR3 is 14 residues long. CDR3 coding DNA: TGTGCCAGCAGTGAAGAAAGGGGTCAATCACCCCTCCACTTT. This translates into CASSEERGQSPLHF.

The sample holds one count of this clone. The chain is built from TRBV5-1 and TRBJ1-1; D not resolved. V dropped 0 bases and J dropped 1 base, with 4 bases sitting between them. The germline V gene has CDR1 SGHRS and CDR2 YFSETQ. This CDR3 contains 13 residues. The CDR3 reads CASSLGENTEAFF. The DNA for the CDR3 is TGCGCCAGCAGCTTGGGAGAGAACACTGAAGCTTTCTTT.

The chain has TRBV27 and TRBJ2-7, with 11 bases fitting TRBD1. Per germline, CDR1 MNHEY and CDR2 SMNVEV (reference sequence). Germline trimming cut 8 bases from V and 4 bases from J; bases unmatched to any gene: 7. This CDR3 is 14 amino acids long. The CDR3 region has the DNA TGTGCCAGCCCCGGGACAGGGGGTAGGTACGAGCAGTACTTC. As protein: CASPGTGGRYEQYF.

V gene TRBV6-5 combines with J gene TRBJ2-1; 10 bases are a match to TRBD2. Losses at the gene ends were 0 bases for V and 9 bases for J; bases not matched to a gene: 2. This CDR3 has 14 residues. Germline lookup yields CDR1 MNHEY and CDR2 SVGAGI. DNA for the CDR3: TGTGCCAGCAGTTACTCCCCTAGCGGGAGTGAGCAGTTCTTC. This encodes CASSYSPSGSEQFF.

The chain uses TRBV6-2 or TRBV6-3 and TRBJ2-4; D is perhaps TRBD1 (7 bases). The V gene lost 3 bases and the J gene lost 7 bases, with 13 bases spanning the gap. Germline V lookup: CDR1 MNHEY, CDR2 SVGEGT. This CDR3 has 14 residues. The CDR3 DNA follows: TGTGCCAGCAGTTATGGAGGGGGCTTCAACATTCAGTACTTC. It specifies CASSYGGGFNIQYF.

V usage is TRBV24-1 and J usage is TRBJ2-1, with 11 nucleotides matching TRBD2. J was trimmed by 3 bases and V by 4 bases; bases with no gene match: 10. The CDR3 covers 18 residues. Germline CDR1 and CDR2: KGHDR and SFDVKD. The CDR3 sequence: CATSESDSGGDFYNEQFF. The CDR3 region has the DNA TGTGCCACCAGTGAGAGCGATAGCGGGGGGGATTTCTACAATGAGCAGTTCTTC.

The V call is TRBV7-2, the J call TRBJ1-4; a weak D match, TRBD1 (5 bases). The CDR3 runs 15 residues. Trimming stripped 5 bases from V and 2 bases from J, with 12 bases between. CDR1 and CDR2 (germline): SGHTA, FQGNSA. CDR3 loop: CASSPPGLTNEKLFF. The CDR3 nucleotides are TGTGCCAGCAGCCCGCCGGGACTCACTAATGAAAAACTGTTTTTT.

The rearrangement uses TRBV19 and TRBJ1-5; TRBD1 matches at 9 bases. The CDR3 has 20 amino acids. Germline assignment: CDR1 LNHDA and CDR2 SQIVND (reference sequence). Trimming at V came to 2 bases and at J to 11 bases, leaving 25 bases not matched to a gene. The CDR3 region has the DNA TGTGCCAGTAGTATAACAGTAATTTCTTCACAGGGGGCCTCGGGAGAAACCCAGCATTTT. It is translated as CASSITVISSQGASGETQHF.

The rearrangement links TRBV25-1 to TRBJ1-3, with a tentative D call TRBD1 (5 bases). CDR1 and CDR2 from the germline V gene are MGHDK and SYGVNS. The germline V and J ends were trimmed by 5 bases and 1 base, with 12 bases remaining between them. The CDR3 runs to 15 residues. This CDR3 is CASSLSGQSGNTIYF. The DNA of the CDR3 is TGTGCCAGCAGTCTGTCAGGGCAATCTGGAAACACCATATATTTT.

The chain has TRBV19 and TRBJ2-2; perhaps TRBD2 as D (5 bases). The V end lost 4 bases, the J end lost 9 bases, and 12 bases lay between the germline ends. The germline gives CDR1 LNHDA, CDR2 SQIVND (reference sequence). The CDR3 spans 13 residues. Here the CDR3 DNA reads TGTGCCAGTAGTACGACGGGATATCGGGAGCTGTTTTTT. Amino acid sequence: CASSTTGYRELFF.

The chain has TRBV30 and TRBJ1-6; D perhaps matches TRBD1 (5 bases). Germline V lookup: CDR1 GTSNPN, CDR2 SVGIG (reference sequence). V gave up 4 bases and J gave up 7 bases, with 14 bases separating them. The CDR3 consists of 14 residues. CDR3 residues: CAWNKGPENSPLHF. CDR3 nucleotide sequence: TGTGCCTGGAATAAGGGGCCCGAAAATTCACCCCTCCACTTT. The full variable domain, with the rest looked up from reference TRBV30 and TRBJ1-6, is SQTIHQWPATLVQPVGSPLSLECTVEGTSNPNLYWYRQAAGRGLQLLFYSVGIGQISSEVPQNLSASRPQDRQFILSSKKLLLSDSGFYLCAWNKGPENSPLHFGNGTRLTVT.

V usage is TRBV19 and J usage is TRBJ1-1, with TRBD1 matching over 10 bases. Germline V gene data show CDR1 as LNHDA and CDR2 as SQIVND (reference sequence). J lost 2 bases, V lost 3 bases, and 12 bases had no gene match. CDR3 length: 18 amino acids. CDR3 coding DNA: TGTGCCAGTAGTATCAATAATCGACAGGGGGCGTTCAACACTGAAGCTTTCTTT. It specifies CASSINNRQGAFNTEAFF.

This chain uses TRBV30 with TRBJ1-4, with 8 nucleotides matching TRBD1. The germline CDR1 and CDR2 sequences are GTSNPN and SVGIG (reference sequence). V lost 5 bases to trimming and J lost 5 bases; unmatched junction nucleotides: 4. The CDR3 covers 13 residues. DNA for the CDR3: TGTGCCTGGGGACAGGGACTAAATGAAAAACTGTTTTTT. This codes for CAWGQGLNEKLFF.